These T cell receptor beta chains were read from a single sample in a study of cytotoxic CD8 clonotypes in ibrutinib-treated CLL. The data were produced by immunoSEQ multiplex PCR, yet TCRdb's version contains in-frame clones alone and is incomplete. The sample records about 270,000 clones, around 69% being singletons. The source was PBMCs, collected at disease progression, from a patient treated with ibrutinib. The receptors were gathered from a human donor with chronic lymphocytic leukemia. Both conserved end residues are part of each CDR3. Each record gives: CDR3 DNA, CDR3 protein, clone size, D gene, V gene, J gene. The D gene is left open where the match is weak. Clone size is stated in some rows and not others, as once, few, many or a class when expanded.

TGTGCCAGCAGTTCAGACGGGAACACTGAAGCTTTCTTT	CASSSDGNTEAFF	few	-	TRBV6-4	TRBJ1-1
TGCGCCAGCAGCCCCAGACAGAATAGCAATCAGCCCCAGCATTTT	CASSPRQNSNQPQHF	-	-	TRBV4-1	TRBJ1-5
TGTGCCAGCAGTCCACAGGGGTGGGAAGAGACCCAGTACTTC	CASSPQGWEETQYF	-	TRBD1	TRBV6-5	TRBJ2-5
TGTGCCAGTAGTATTCACAGGGATAATGAAAAACTGTTTTTT	CASSIHRDNEKLFF	-	-	TRBV19	TRBJ1-4
TGCAGCGTTGAGGGGGACAATACTAGCTCTGGAAACACCATATATTTT	CSVEGDNTSSGNTIYF	-	-	TRBV29-1	TRBJ1-3
TGTGCCAGCAGTTTATGGGGGTCCGAGCAGTACTTC	CASSLWGSEQYF	-	-	TRBV28	TRBJ2-7
TGTGCAAGGCTTTCGGTGCCTAGCGGGACCACTAGCACAGATACGCAGTATTTT	CARLSVPSGTTSTDTQYF	-	-	TRBV12-2	TRBJ2-3
TGTGCCATCAGTGACGGGAGCACAGATACGCAGTATTTT	CAISDGSTDTQYF	-	-	TRBV10-3	TRBJ2-3
TGTGCCAGCAGAATATGGACTAGCCCCGACAATGAGCAGTTCTTC	CASRIWTSPDNEQFF	-	TRBD2	TRBV2	TRBJ2-1
TGTGCCAGCAGTAGGGAACGACACACAGATACGCAGTATTTT	CASSRERHTDTQYF	-	-	TRBV28	TRBJ2-3
TGTGCCAGCAGCTTAGGGAGCGGATACGAGCAGTACTTC	CASSLGSGYEQYF	-	-	TRBV7-6	TRBJ2-7
TGTGCCAGCAGCCAAAGACTAGCGGGGGGGCTTAACACCGGGGAGCTGTTTTTT	CASSQRLAGGLNTGELFF	-	TRBD2	TRBV4-2	TRBJ2-2
TGTGCCAGCAGCTTAGAAGGCAGGTTCTCTGGGGCCAACGTCCTGACTTTC	CASSLEGRFSGANVLTF	-	-	TRBV7-3	TRBJ2-6
TGTGCCAGCAGTTTCAGGGGATGGTTAGACACCGGGGAGCTGTTTTTT	CASSFRGWLDTGELFF	-	-	TRBV27	TRBJ2-2
TGTGCCAGCAGCCAACAGGAAACGCAGCCCCAGCATTTT	CASSQQETQPQHF	-	-	TRBV7-2	TRBJ1-5
TGCAGCGTTTTGGGACAGGGGGCAACCGAGCAGTTCTTC	CSVLGQGATEQFF	-	TRBD1	TRBV29-1	TRBJ2-1
TGTGCCAGCAGCTCCCGGTCAGGGGAGGCTTTCTTT	CASSSRSGEAFF	-	-	TRBV7-9	TRBJ1-1
TGTGCCACCAGCCCGCGGACAGGGAGCAATCAGCCCCAGCATTTT	CATSPRTGSNQPQHF	few	TRBD1	TRBV15	TRBJ1-5
TGCAGCCTCGACTCTAGTGGATCCTACAATGAGCAGTTCTTC	CSLDSSGSYNEQFF	-	-	TRBV29-1	TRBJ2-1
TGTGCCAGCAGCGTATTCGGCGGGAGCCTCTACGAGCAGTACTTC	CASSVFGGSLYEQYF	-	TRBD2	TRBV9	TRBJ2-7
TGTGCCAGCTCACCATCCAGGGATCAGCCCCAGCATTTT	CASSPSRDQPQHF	-	-	TRBV18	TRBJ1-5
TGCGCCAGCAGCTGGGGACTACCCGGGGCCAACGTCCTGACTTTC	CASSWGLPGANVLTF	-	TRBD2	TRBV5-1	TRBJ2-6
TGTGCCAGTAGTACGACAGAGCGATTCAATCAGCCCCAGCATTTT	CASSTTERFNQPQHF	-	-	TRBV19	TRBJ1-5
TGTGCCAGCAGTTACGGGGGGGGTTACTACGAGCAGTACTTC	CASSYGGGYYEQYF	-	TRBD2	TRBV6-6	TRBJ2-7
TGTGCCAGCAGTTACTCGGGACAGGGAGGGGAAAAACTGTTTTTT	CASSYSGQGGEKLFF	-	TRBD1	TRBV6-5	TRBJ1-4
TGTGCCAGCAGCCCCGAGGCGGGGCCGACAGATACGCAGTATTTT	CASSPEAGPTDTQYF	-	-	TRBV5-4	TRBJ2-3
TGTGCCAGCAGTCCCCAGGGGACGGCCTGCTACGAGCAGTACTTC	CASSPQGTACYEQYF	-	-	TRBV27	TRBJ2-7